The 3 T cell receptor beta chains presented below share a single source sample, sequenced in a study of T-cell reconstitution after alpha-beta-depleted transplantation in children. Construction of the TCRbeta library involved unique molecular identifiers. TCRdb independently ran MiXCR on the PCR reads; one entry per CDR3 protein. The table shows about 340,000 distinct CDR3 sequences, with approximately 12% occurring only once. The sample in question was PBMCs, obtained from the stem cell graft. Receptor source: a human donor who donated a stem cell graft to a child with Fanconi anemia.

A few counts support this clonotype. DNA for the CDR3: TGTGCCAGCAGCCAAGCGGGGTCTAGCTCCTACAATGAGCAGTTCTTC. Its protein is CASSQAGSSSYNEQFF. The V gene is TRBV14, the J gene TRBJ2-1, with D maybe TRBD2 (5 bases). Per germline, CDR1 SGHDN and CDR2 FVKESK. CDR3 length equals 16 residues. The V gene lost 1 base and the J gene lost 0 bases, with 10 bases spanning the gap.

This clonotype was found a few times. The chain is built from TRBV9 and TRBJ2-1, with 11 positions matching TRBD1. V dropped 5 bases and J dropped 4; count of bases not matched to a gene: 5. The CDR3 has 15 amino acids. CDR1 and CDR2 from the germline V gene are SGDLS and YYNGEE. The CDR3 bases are TGTGCCAGCAGTCCTGGGGACAGGGGGTACAATGAGCAGTTCTTC. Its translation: CASSPGDRGYNEQFF. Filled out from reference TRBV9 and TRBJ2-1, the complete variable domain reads DSGVTQTPKHLITATGQRVTLRCSPRSGDLSVYWYQQSLDQGLQFLIQYYNGEERAKGNILERFSAQQFPDLHSELNLSSLELGDSALYFCASSPGDRGYNEQFFGPGTRLTVL.

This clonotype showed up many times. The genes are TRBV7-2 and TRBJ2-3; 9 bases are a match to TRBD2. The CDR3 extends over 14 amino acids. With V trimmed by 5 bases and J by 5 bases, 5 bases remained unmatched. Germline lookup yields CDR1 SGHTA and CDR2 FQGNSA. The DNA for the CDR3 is TGTGCCAGCAGCCCCGTACTAGCGGGAGATACGCAGTATTTT. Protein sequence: CASSPVLAGDTQYF.